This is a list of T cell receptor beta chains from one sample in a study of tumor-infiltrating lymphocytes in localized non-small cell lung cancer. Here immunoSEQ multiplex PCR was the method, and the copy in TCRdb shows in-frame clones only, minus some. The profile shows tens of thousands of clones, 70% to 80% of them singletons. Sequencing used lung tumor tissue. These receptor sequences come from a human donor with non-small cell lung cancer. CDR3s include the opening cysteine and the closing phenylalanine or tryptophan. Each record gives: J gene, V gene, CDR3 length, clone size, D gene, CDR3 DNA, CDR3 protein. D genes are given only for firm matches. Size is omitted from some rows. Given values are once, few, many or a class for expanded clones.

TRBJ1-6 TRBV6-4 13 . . TGTGCCAGCAGTGACTCGCACGGGTCACCCCTCCACTTT CASSDSHGSPLHF
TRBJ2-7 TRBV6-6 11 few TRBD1 TGTGCCAGCAATGACAGGGGCGAGCAGTACTTC CASNDRGEQYF
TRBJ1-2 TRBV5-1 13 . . TGCGCCAGCAGTTCCCAGGGGTTGAGGGGCTACACCTTC CASSSQGLRGYTF
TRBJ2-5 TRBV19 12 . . TGTGCCAGTAGTGAAGGGACGGAGACCCAGTACTTC CASSEGTETQYF
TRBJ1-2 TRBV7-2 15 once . TGTGCCAGCAGCTTAGCCCTCCCTGGACAACATGGCTACACCTTC CASSLALPGQHGYTF
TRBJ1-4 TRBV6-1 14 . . TGTGCCAGCAGTGGCCTCGATGGGGGTGAAAAACTGTTTTTT CASSGLDGGEKLFF
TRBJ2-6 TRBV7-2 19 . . TGTGCCAGCAGCCGACCCGTACAGCTCGAAAACTCTGGGGCCAACGTCCTGACTTTC CASSRPVQLENSGANVLTF
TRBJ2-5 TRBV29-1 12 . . TGCAGCGCCCAACTAGCTGGGGAGACCCAGTACTTC CSAQLAGETQYF
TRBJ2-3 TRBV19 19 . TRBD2 TGTGCCAGTAGTATAGCTAGACTAGCGGGAGTTGGCCCCACAGATACGCAGTATTTT CASSIARLAGVGPTDTQYF
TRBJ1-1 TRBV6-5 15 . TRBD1 TGTGCCAGCAGTTACGCCGGACAGGGAGGCACTGAAGCTTTCTTT CASSYAGQGGTEAFF
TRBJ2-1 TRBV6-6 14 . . TGTGCCAGCAATGACGGAACCTCCTACAATGAGCAGTTCTTC CASNDGTSYNEQFF
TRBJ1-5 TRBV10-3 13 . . TGTGCCATCAGTGAGCGACAGAATCAGCCCCAGCATTTT CAISERQNQPQHF
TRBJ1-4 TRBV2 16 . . TGTGCCAGCGGTCTGACAGACCCGACAACTAATGAAAAACTGTTTTTT CASGLTDPTTNEKLFF
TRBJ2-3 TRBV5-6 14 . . TGTGCCAGCAGCCCGGGACTCACGCCGGATACGCAGTATTTT CASSPGLTPDTQYF
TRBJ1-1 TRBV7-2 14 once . TGTGCCAGCAGCTTAGTCGCGATGAACACTGAAGCTTTCTTT CASSLVAMNTEAFF
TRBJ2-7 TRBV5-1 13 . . TGCGCCAGCAGCCCACAGGGATCGGGTGAGCAGTACTTC CASSPQGSGEQYF
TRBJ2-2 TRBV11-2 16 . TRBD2 TGTGCCAGCAGCTCTCCCAGCGGGAGGAACACCGGGGAGCTGTTTTTT CASSSPSGRNTGELFF